This TCR beta chain was captured by sequencing in a study of T cells in Graves' hyperthyroidism and ophthalmopathy. This CDR3 comprises 14 residues. V was pared by 1 base and J by 7 bases, with 12 bases between. The germline V gene has CDR1 SGHDT and CDR2 YYEEEE. Ophthalmopathy cases met thresholds of Clinical Activity Score at least 3, NOSPECS grade at least 4 and duration under 3 months. PBMCs were collected from a 10 ml volume of fresh peripheral blood. RNA transcripts gave rise to amplified TCR beta CDR3 regions. TCR CDR3 underwent first-round RT-PCR with the HTBI primer set. TCRdb re-called the multiplex PCR reads with MiXCR, one entry per CDR3 protein. Here the sample spans 300,000 to 450,000 distinct CDR3 sequences, about 14% being singletons.

Sequencing was performed on blood. The origin of this receptor is a woman aged 25 to 45 with Graves' ophthalmopathy. This sequence joins TRBV5-6 and TRBJ1-5; no firm D call. Written as DNA, the CDR3 is TGTGCCAGCAGCTTGTCGCGGGTCAGACAGCCCCAGCATTTT. It is translated as CASSLSRVRQPQHF.